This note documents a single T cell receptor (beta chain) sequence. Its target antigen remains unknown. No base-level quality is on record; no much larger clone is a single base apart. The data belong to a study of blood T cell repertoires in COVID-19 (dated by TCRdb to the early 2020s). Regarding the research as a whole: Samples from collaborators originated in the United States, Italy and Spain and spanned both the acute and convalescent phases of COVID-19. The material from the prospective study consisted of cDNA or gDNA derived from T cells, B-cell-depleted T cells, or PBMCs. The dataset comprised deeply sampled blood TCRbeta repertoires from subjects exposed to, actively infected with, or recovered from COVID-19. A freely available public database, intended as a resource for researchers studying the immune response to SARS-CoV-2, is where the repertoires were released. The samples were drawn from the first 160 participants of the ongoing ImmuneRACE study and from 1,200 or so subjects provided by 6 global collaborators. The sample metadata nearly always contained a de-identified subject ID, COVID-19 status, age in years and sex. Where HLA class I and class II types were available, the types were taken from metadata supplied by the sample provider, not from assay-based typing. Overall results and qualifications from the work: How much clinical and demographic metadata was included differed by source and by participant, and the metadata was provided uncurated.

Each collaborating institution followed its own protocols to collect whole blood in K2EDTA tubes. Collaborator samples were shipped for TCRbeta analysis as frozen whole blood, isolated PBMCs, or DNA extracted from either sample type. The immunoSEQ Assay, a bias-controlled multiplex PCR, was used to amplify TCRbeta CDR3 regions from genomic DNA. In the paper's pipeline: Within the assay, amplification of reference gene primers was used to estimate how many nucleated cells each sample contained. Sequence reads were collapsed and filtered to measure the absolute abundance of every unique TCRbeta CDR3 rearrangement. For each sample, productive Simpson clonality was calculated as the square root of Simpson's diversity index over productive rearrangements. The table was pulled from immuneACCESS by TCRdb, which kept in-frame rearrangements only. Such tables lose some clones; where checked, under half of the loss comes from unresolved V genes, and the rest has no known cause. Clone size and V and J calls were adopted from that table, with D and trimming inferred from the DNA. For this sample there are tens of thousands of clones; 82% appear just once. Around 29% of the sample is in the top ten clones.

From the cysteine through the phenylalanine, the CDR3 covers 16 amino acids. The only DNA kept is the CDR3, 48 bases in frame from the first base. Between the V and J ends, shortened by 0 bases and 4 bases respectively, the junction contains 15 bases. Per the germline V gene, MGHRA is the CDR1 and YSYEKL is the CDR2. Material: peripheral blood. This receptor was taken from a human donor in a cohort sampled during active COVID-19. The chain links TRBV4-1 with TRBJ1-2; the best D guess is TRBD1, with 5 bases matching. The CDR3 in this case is CASSQDAVGVSYGYTF. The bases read TGCGCCAGCAGCCAAGACGCCGTAGGGGTGAGCTATGGCTACACCTTC.